This TCR beta chain was observed in a study of blood T cell repertoires in COVID-19. Repertoires were generated with immunoSEQ multiplex PCR, while TCRdb's copy carries only in-frame clones and drops some. Among 250,000 or so clones listed, 75% to 90% were seen once. V shed 1 base, J shed 9 bases, and the junction held 11 bases outside the gene matches. The CDR3 is made up of 16 amino acids. Germline V gene sequence: CDR1 LNHNV, CDR2 YYDKDF (reference sequence). Recovered status applied to Cohort 3 donors who had two consecutive negative PCRs. It also applied to those with clearance or with symptom resolution.

The receptor was derived from a middle-aged man who had recovered from COVID-19. Input material: PBMCs or T cells enriched from blood (not recorded which). This chain uses TRBV15 with TRBJ2-1; 8 positions match TRBD2. The CDR3 sequence is CATSRGVGTRGVEQFF. As DNA, the CDR3 is TGTGCCACCAGCAGAGGAGTTGGGACTAGAGGTGTTGAGCAGTTCTTC.